This passage covers 30 T cell receptor beta chains from one sample sequenced in a study of PD-1 blockade in classical Hodgkin lymphoma. Every patient relapsed after autologous stem cell transplantation, and brentuximab vedotin exposure varied. Data came from immunoSEQ multiplex PCR; TCRdb stores just in-frame clones and leaves some out. The sample lists 23,000 or so clones; approximately 80% were seen once. This sample comprised peripheral blood mononuclear cells (PBMCs), obtained at baseline. Receptors originate from a human donor with classical Hodgkin lymphoma.

This clone was observed a few times. V is TRBV27 and J is TRBJ1-6, with D uncertain. The germline V gene has CDR1 MNHEY and CDR2 SMNVEV (reference sequence). The CDR3 has 15 amino acids. Trimming took 0 bases from V and 8 from J, leaving 11 bases between them. The CDR3 DNA sequence: TGTGCCAGCAGTTTATCGTGGGGTTGGGATTCACCCCTCCACTTT. Translated: CASSLSWGWDSPLHF.

This chain joins TRBV6-1 and TRBJ2-3, with unresolved D. CDR1 MNHNS and CDR2 SASEGT come from the germline V gene. Trimming took off 4 bases at V and 1 base at J, with 18 bases between the two ends. The CDR3 is 17 residues long. CDR3 sequence: CASSGSLTPIGTDTQYF. In nucleotides, the CDR3 is TGTGCCAGCAGTGGATCTCTAACTCCGATCGGCACAGATACGCAGTATTTT.

The chain links TRBV19 to TRBJ2-7; no clear D gene. CDR1 is LNHDA and CDR2 is SQIVND in the germline V gene (reference sequence). The CDR3 totals 13 residues. Between the trimmed V and J ends, which lost 3 bases and 3 bases, there was a span of 9 bases. CDR3 amino acids: CASSIQAHYEQYF. DNA of the CDR3: TGTGCCAGTAGTATCCAGGCCCACTACGAGCAGTACTTC.

The V and J genes are TRBV7-2 and TRBJ1-2; TRBD1 matches 7 bases. Germline loops: CDR1 SGHTA, CDR2 FQGNSA. Trimming at V came to 4 bases and at J to 4 bases, leaving 9 bases not matched to a gene. The CDR3 is made up of 15 amino acids. Written as DNA, the CDR3 is TGTGCCAGCAGCTCCCGGGACAGCGGAACCTATGGCTACACCTTC. As protein: CASSSRDSGTYGYTF.

The chain combines TRBV28 with TRBJ1-1; 12 nucleotides line up with TRBD1. The CDR3 has 17 amino acids. Trimming took 5 bases from V and 0 from J; bases not matched to a gene: 7. Looked up from germline, CDR1 is MDHEN and CDR2 is SYDVKM. The chain's CDR3 is CASSEVGTGGMNTEAFF. The CDR3 DNA follows: TGTGCCAGCAGTGAGGTCGGGACAGGGGGCATGAACACTGAAGCTTTCTTT.

The chain has TRBV7-2 and TRBJ1-2; D possibly corresponds to TRBD1 (6 bases). V was shortened by 0 bases and J by 8 bases, with 13 bases between the two germline ends. This CDR3 contains 14 residues. Germline V gene data show CDR1 as SGHTA and CDR2 as FQGNSA. The CDR3 sequence: CASSLATGPRGYTF. The DNA of the CDR3 is TGTGCCAGCAGCTTAGCGACAGGCCCTAGGGGCTACACCTTC.

This clone appeared a few times. V usage is TRBV28 and J usage is TRBJ2-5; TRBD1 matches at 8 bases. This CDR3 is built from 16 residues. Germline CDR1 reads MDHEN; CDR2 reads SYDVKM. Trimming took 5 bases from V and 5 from J; bases not matched to a gene: 13. The CDR3 coding sequence is TGTGCCAGCAGTAAGCAGGGGGCGCGGGGAAGGGAGACCCAGTACTTC. Its protein is CASSKQGARGRETQYF.

The rearrangement joins TRBV10-2 to TRBJ1-5, with D possibly matching TRBD1 (6 bases). This CDR3 has 15 residues. Germline-derived CDR1 and CDR2 are WSHSY and SAAADI. V lost 3 bases and J lost 4, with 13 bases in between. CDR3 protein: CASSDPDSRNQPQHF. The DNA for the CDR3 is TGCGCCAGCAGTGACCCGGACAGCAGGAATCAGCCCCAGCATTTT.

The chain links TRBV5-1 to TRBJ2-3; 12 bases match TRBD2. CDR1 SGHRS and CDR2 YFSETQ come from the germline V gene. Germline trimming cut 1 base from V and 10 bases from J; bases unmatched to any gene: 7. The length of the CDR3 is 15 residues. The CDR3 DNA reads TGCGCCAGCAGCTTGCATCTGACTAGCGGGGGTTCGCAGTATTTT. It translates to CASSLHLTSGGSQYF.

This clone has only a few counts. The chain is built from TRBV5-6 and TRBJ2-3; the D is unclear. The CDR3 spans 16 residues. Germline lookup yields CDR1 SGHDT and CDR2 YYEEEE. V lost 0 bases to trimming and J lost 6 bases, with 17 bases between them. CDR3 region: CASSLVKARIKDTQYF. CDR3 bases: TGTGCCAGCAGCTTGGTGAAGGCCCGAATTAAGGATACGCAGTATTTT.

The V call is TRBV11-2, the J call TRBJ1-6, with a weak D call TRBD1 (5 bases). CDR3 length: 16 residues. From germline, CDR1 is SGHAT and CDR2 FQNNGV. V was clipped by 1 base and J by 7 bases, with 14 bases between them. The CDR3, as DNA: TGTGCCAGCAGCTTAGGAACCGACAGTTCCAATTCACCCCTCCACTTT. Translated, it gives CASSLGTDSSNSPLHF.

This clone has more than one count but fewer than ten. The rearrangement joins TRBV6-5 to TRBJ2-7; D is ambiguous. V lost 5 bases and J 6 bases, leaving 11 bases between the germline ends. The germline V gene has CDR1 MNHEY and CDR2 SVGAGI. CDR3 size: 12 residues. The CDR3 nucleotides are TGTGCCAGCAGTAGGGTCTGGGGCGAGCAGTACTTC. Amino acids: CASSRVWGEQYF.

The chain couples TRBV12-5 to TRBJ1-2, with 8 bases lining up with TRBD1. V shed 5 bases, J shed 4 bases, and the junction held 3 bases outside the gene matches. The CDR3 runs 13 residues. Per the germline V gene, CDR1 is LGHNT and CDR2 is FRNRAP. The chain's CDR3 is CASGPGTGYGYTF. CDR3 sequence (DNA): TGTGCTAGTGGTCCGGGGACAGGCTATGGCTACACCTTC.

The chain couples TRBV19 to TRBJ1-2; no reliable D call. Germline V gene sequence: CDR1 LNHDA, CDR2 SQIVND (reference sequence). The ends were cut back, 1 base at V and 8 bases at J, with 14 bases in the middle. The CDR3 extends over 14 amino acids. CDR3 DNA sequence: TGTGCCAGTAGTATAGGGGAAGACTCCGGCGGCTACACCTTC. It translates to CASSIGEDSGGYTF.

The V call is TRBV28, the J call TRBJ2-5; no definite D call. V lost 5 bases and J 5 bases, leaving 15 bases between the germline ends. Looked up from germline, CDR1 is MDHEN and CDR2 is SYDVKM. The CDR3 loop spans 14 amino acids. This chain's CDR3 is CASSIGTSRETQYF. For the CDR3, the DNA is TGTGCCAGCAGTATAGGAACGAGTAGGGAGACCCAGTACTTC. The full variable domain, its missing parts supplied by reference TRBV28 and TRBJ2-5, is DVKVTQSSRYLVKRTGEKVFLECVQDMDHENMFWYRQDPGLGLRLIYFSYDVKMKEKGDIPEGYSVSREKKERFSLILESASTNQTSMYLCASSIGTSRETQYFGPGTRLLVL.

V is TRBV5-1 and J is TRBJ2-7, with D possibly matching TRBD1 (5 bases). The CDR3 is 14 residues long. V was pared by 0 bases and J by 0 bases, with 7 bases between. Germline CDR1 reads SGHRS; CDR2 reads YFSETQ. In DNA form, the CDR3 reads TGCGCCAGCAGCTTGGGGACACGCTCCTACGAGCAGTACTTC. Translated: CASSLGTRSYEQYF.

The chain is built from TRBV11-2 and TRBJ1-1; perhaps TRBD1 as D (5 bases). Trimming removed 0 bases from V and 3 bases from J, with 5 bases in between. Germline V gene data show CDR1 as SGHAT and CDR2 as FQNNGV. The CDR3 extends over 13 amino acids. CDR3 nucleotides: TGTGCCAGCAGCTTAGACAGGGACACTGAAGCTTTCTTT. Encoded protein: CASSLDRDTEAFF.

Turning to this clone: One junction end does not reproduce the germline sequence, and a read error may be involved. V and J are TRBV7-7 and TRBJ1-1; possibly TRBD1 for D (6 bases). The CDR3 runs 15 residues. The V gene's germline CDR1 is SSHAT and CDR2 FNYEAQ (reference sequence). The CDR3 coding sequence is TGTGCTAGCACCCCCGCCCGGACAGAGAACACTGAAGCTTTCTTT. Translated, it gives CASTPARTENTEAFF.

This sequence joins TRBV6-1 and TRBJ2-3; 9 nucleotides line up with TRBD2. Per germline, CDR1 MNHNS and CDR2 SASEGT. This CDR3 is 16 amino acids long. V trimming: 4 bases; J trimming: 4 bases; junction bases outside the gene matches: 9. The chain's CDR3 is CASSVILAGRADTQYF. DNA of the CDR3: TGTGCCAGCAGTGTGATTCTAGCGGGGCGGGCAGATACGCAGTATTTT.

The rearrangement links TRBV28 to TRBJ2-7; 8 bases are a match to TRBD1. CDR3 size: 13 residues. Germline values: CDR1 MDHEN, CDR2 SYDVKM. Trimming at V came to 6 bases and at J to 5 bases, leaving 6 bases not matched to a gene. The DNA for the CDR3 is TGTGCCAGCAGACCCAGGGGGCCTGACGAGCAGTACTTC. This encodes CASRPRGPDEQYF.

The chain couples TRBV7-2 to TRBJ1-1, with a weak D call TRBD1 (5 bases). V lost 5 bases and J lost 2, with 12 bases in between. The CDR3 consists of 14 residues. Germline V gene lookup returns CDR1 SGHTA and CDR2 FQGNSA. The CDR3 DNA reads TGTGCCAGCAGCCTACTGAGGGGTAACACTGAAGCTTTCTTT. Amino acids: CASSLLRGNTEAFF. The whole variable domain, remainder taken from reference TRBV7-2 and TRBJ1-1, is GAGVSQSPSNKVTEKGKDVELRCDPISGHTALYWYRQSLGQGLEFLIYFQGNSAPDKSGLPSDRFSAERTGGSVSTLTIQRTQQEDSAVYLCASSLLRGNTEAFFGQGTRLTVV.

The V and J genes are TRBV6-1 and TRBJ1-5, with D uncertain. The V gene's germline CDR1 is MNHNS and CDR2 SASEGT. The CDR3 covers 12 residues. Trimming took 0 bases from V and 11 from J, leaving 8 bases between them. CDR3 region: CASSEARETQHF. CDR3 nucleotide sequence: TGTGCCAGCAGTGAAGCGAGGGAGACCCAGCATTTT.

The chain joins TRBV5-6 to TRBJ2-3; D gene uncertain. Germline V lookup: CDR1 SGHDT, CDR2 YYEEEE. The CDR3 covers 14 residues. Trimming stripped 2 bases from V and 4 bases from J, with 11 bases between. The chain's CDR3 is CASSFPDRADTQYF. In DNA form, the CDR3 reads TGTGCCAGCAGCTTTCCGGACCGGGCAGATACGCAGTATTTT. Filled out from reference TRBV5-6 and TRBJ2-3, the complete variable domain reads DAGVTQSPTHLIKTRGQQVTLRCSPKSGHDTVSWYQQALGQGPQFIFQYYEEEERQRGNFPDRFSGHQFPNYSSELNVNALLLGDSALYLCASSFPDRADTQYFGPGTRLTVL.

The CDR3: CASSKGCGRDSGANVLTF. Here the CDR3 DNA reads TGTGCCAGCAGCAAAGGTTGCGGGCGGGACTCTGGGGCCAACGTCCTGACTTTC. The V gene is TRBV21-1, the J gene TRBJ2-6; no DNA check was done on the table's D call, TRBD2. TRBV21-1 is designated a pseudogene. The CDR3 length is 18 residues.

V usage is TRBV5-6 and J usage is TRBJ2-5; the D gene is possibly TRBD1 (5 bases). V lost 0 bases and J lost 5, with 8 bases in between. This CDR3 region has 13 residues. The germline V gene encodes CDR1 SGHDT and CDR2 YYEEEE. CDR3 amino acids: CASSLEGVETQYF. The CDR3 DNA follows: TGTGCCAGCAGCTTGGAAGGGGTGGAGACCCAGTACTTC.

The chain employs TRBV11-2 and TRBJ1-4; D remains unclear. Trimming took off 5 bases at V and 4 bases at J, with 14 bases between the two ends. CDR1 and CDR2 (germline): SGHAT, FQNNGV. The CDR3 spans 15 residues. The CDR3 coding sequence is TGTGCCAGCAGCACTCGAAACAGCCATAATGAAAAACTGTTTTTT. Encoded protein: CASSTRNSHNEKLFF.

V and J are TRBV11-2 and TRBJ2-3, with D possibly being TRBD2 (6 bases). The CDR3 runs to 14 residues. In germline, CDR1 is SGHAT, CDR2 FQNNGV. Trimming took off 4 bases at V and 3 bases at J, with 11 bases between the two ends. CDR3 bases: TGTGCCAGCAGCTGGAGGGGTGGAACAGATACGCAGTATTTT. This encodes CASSWRGGTDTQYF.

The V gene is TRBV29-1, the J gene TRBJ2-2; tentative D call: TRBD1 (6 bases). Deletions cut 2 bases from V and 2 bases from J, with 9 bases between. Germline lookup yields CDR1 SQVTM and CDR2 ANQGSEA. There are 14 residues in the CDR3. Here the CDR3 reads CSVEQGYNTGELFF. Written as DNA, the CDR3 is TGCAGCGTTGAACAGGGGTATAACACCGGGGAGCTGTTTTTT.

The V call is TRBV19, the J call TRBJ1-6, with D perhaps matching TRBD1 (5 bases). The ends were cut back, 3 bases at V and 11 bases at J, with 8 bases in the middle. In germline, CDR1 is LNHDA, CDR2 SQIVND (reference sequence). The CDR3 is 12 residues long. The CDR3 loop reads CASSMGGAPLHF. The CDR3 DNA reads TGTGCCAGTAGTATGGGGGGGGCACCCCTCCACTTT. Drawing the rest from reference TRBV19 and TRBJ1-6, the complete variable domain is DGGITQSPKYLFRKEGQNVTLSCEQNLNHDAMYWYRQDPGQGLRLIYYSQIVNDFQKGDIAEGYSVSREKKESFPLTVTSAQKNPTAFYLCASSMGGAPLHFGNGTRLTVT.

This clone was observed once. The chain carries TRBV4-3 and TRBJ2-7; no firm D call. The CDR3 is 15 amino acids. Germline V gives CDR1 LGHNA, CDR2 YSLEER. V was trimmed by 1 base and J by 0 bases, leaving 10 bases between them. The chain's CDR3 is CASSQGSASSYEQYF. The CDR3 DNA follows: TGCGCCAGCAGCCAAGGATCGGCCAGCTCCTACGAGCAGTACTTC.